These 18 T cell receptor beta chains were all obtained from the same sample, sequenced in a study of blood T cells in healthy people across ages. A second PCR, run for about 6 to 12 cycles, used a sample-barcoded 5' primer plus a J-beta primer mix. TCRdb redid the calling of the 5' RACE reads with MiXCR, one entry per CDR3 protein. The sample lists around 1.5 million distinct CDR3 sequences; roughly 59% were seen once. The sequenced sample consisted of blood. The receptor set was obtained from a man in his late teens or twenties in good health.

This chain connects TRBV20-1 to TRBJ2-3; 8 nucleotides line up with TRBD2. The length of the CDR3 is 14 residues. Germline assignment: CDR1 DFQATT and CDR2 SNEGSKA (reference sequence). The V segment lost 2 bases and the J segment 6 bases; nucleotides outside the gene matches: 7. CDR3 DNA sequence: TGCAGTGCTAGACCGGACGGGGGGGTTGATACGCAGTATTTT. Its translation: CSARPDGGVDTQYF.

Points on this clonotype: A junction end diverges from the germline sequence, so it may reflect a read error. This chain links TRBV5-1 with TRBJ2-5; 8 nucleotides line up with TRBD1. The CDR3 runs to 15 residues. CDR1 SGHRS and CDR2 YFSETQ come from the germline V gene. The CDR3 DNA reads as TGCGCCAGCAGATACCGGGACAGGTCACAAGAGACCCAGTACTTT. Translating gives CASRYRDRSQETQYF.

This clonotype has only a few counts. V is TRBV9 and J is TRBJ2-1; D is perhaps TRBD1 (6 bases). The V end was cut by 0 bases, the J end by 4 bases, with 14 bases between. CDR1 and CDR2 (germline): SGDLS, YYNGEE. The CDR3 length is 16 residues. The CDR3, as DNA: TGTGCCAGCAGCGTAGGTTTGGACAGTACTTACAATGAGCAGTTCTTC. As protein: CASSVGLDSTYNEQFF.

The chain recombines TRBV27 with TRBJ2-7; TRBD2 matches 9 bases. V was clipped by 5 bases and J by 2 bases; unmatched bases: 4. The CDR3 covers 14 residues. From germline, CDR1 is MNHEY and CDR2 SMNVEV (reference sequence). CDR3 sequence: CASSSGRPPYEQYF. CDR3 nucleotides: TGTGCCAGCAGTAGCGGGAGGCCCCCCTACGAGCAGTACTTC.

This clonotype was seen a single time. This chain joins TRBV13 and TRBJ2-1; 13 positions agree with TRBD2. CDR1 is PRHDT, CDR2 FYEKMQ, per germline (reference sequence). This CDR3 region has 16 residues. J lost 8 bases, V lost 3 bases, and 7 bases had no gene match. The CDR3 loop is CASSFRTSGSSDEQFF. For the CDR3, the DNA is TGTGCCAGCAGCTTCCGGACTAGCGGGAGTTCGGATGAGCAGTTCTTC.

This clonotype has more than one count but fewer than ten. This rearrangement joins TRBV7-9 to TRBJ1-2, with D tentatively TRBD1 (6 bases). This CDR3 has 13 residues. Per the germline V gene, CDR1 is SEHNR and CDR2 is FQNEAQ (reference sequence). The V end was cut by 1 base, the J end by 8 bases, with 11 bases between. The CDR3 DNA reads TGTGCCAGCAGCTTAGGTTCAGGGGAAGGCTACACCTTC. Its protein product is CASSLGSGEGYTF.

This chain links TRBV30 with TRBJ1-5; a weak D match, TRBD1 (6 bases). There are 15 residues in the CDR3. Between the trimmed V and J ends, which lost 0 bases and 6 bases, there was a span of 15 bases. Germline V gene sequence: CDR1 GTSNPN, CDR2 SVGIG (reference sequence). CDR3 sequence reads: CAWSVDRIRGQPQHF. The CDR3 DNA is TGTGCCTGGAGTGTAGACAGGATAAGAGGTCAGCCCCAGCATTTT.

V is TRBV12-5 and J is TRBJ2-3; weak D call: TRBD2 (6 bases). CDR1 LGHNT and CDR2 FRNRAP come from the germline V gene. The CDR3 extends over 16 amino acids. V shed 6 bases and J shed 2 bases, with 18 bases lying between them. In DNA, the CDR3 is TGTGCTAGTGGCTTCTTCCTACCGGGAGACACAGATACGCAGTATTTT. Its translation is CASGFFLPGDTDTQYF.

This chain links TRBV20-1 with TRBJ2-1, with D tentatively TRBD2 (5 bases). The CDR3 totals 14 residues. V dropped 0 bases and J dropped 6 bases, with 12 bases sitting between them. CDR1 DFQATT and CDR2 SNEGSKA come from the germline V gene (reference sequence). DNA for the CDR3: TGCAGTGCTAGAGACCGGGATGGTCCCAATGAGCAGTTCTTC. It codes for CSARDRDGPNEQFF.

This rearrangement joins TRBV25-1 to TRBJ1-1, with D perhaps matching TRBD1 (5 bases). The CDR3 spans 13 residues. The germline CDR1 and CDR2 sequences are MGHDK and SYGVNS. Trimming shortened V by 5 bases and J by 6 bases, and 13 bases separated the two germline ends. The CDR3 DNA sequence: TGTGCCAGCAGTCGAACAGGAAGGCCTGAAGCTTTCTTT. Amino acids: CASSRTGRPEAFF. Looking up the rest from reference TRBV25-1 and TRBJ1-1 gives the full variable domain: EADIYQTPRYLVIGTGKKITLECSQTMGHDKMYWYQQDPGMELHLIHYSYGVNSTEKGDLSSESTVSRIRTEHFPLTLESARPSHTSQYLCASSRTGRPEAFFGQGTRLTVV.

This chain links TRBV4-1 with TRBJ2-3, with 11 bases aligning to TRBD2. The length of the CDR3 is 16 residues. V lost 0 bases, J lost 6 bases, and 5 bases stayed unmatched. Germline V lookup: CDR1 MGHRA, CDR2 YSYEKL. The chain's CDR3 is CASSQDPWTSGDTQYF. The CDR3 nucleotides are TGCGCCAGCAGCCAAGATCCCTGGACTAGCGGGGATACGCAGTATTTT.

The chain has TRBV5-6 and TRBJ1-2; D remains unclear. Per germline, CDR1 SGHDT and CDR2 YYEEEE. Trimming removed 1 base at V and 4 bases at J, with 11 bases between. The CDR3 has 14 amino acids. CDR3 amino acids: CASSLYPKTYGYTF. Written as DNA, the CDR3 is TGTGCCAGCAGCTTGTATCCGAAAACCTATGGCTACACCTTC. Variable domain in full (rest from reference TRBV5-6 and TRBJ1-2): DAGVTQSPTHLIKTRGQQVTLRCSPKSGHDTVSWYQQALGQGPQFIFQYYEEEERQRGNFPDRFSGHQFPNYSSELNVNALLLGDSALYLCASSLYPKTYGYTFGSGTRLTVV.

This clonotype was seen just once. The rearrangement uses TRBV18 and TRBJ1-2, with a possible D match to TRBD1 (5 bases). CDR3 length: 14 amino acids. Per germline, CDR1 KGHSH and CDR2 LQKENI. V was cut by 2 bases and J by 6 bases, with 13 bases left in between. The CDR3 nucleotides are TGTGCCAGCTCACCAAATCGGGGGAAGGATGGCTACACCTTC. Its protein is CASSPNRGKDGYTF.

The chain uses TRBV7-9 and TRBJ2-1, with D possibly being TRBD2 (5 bases). The CDR3 sequence is 15 residues long. V was clipped by 5 bases and J by 0 bases, with 11 bases between them. Germline CDR1 reads SEHNR; CDR2 reads FQNEAQ (reference sequence). The DNA for the CDR3 is TGTGCCAGCAGCCCGACTACCGCCTCCTACAATGAGCAGTTCTTC. Amino acid sequence: CASSPTTASYNEQFF.

The chain is built from TRBV6-2 or TRBV6-3 and TRBJ1-2, with D tentatively TRBD1 (5 bases). CDR3 length equals 16 residues. V was pared by 0 bases and J by 4 bases, with 15 bases between. The germline CDR1 and CDR2 sequences are MNHEY and SVGEGT. DNA for the CDR3: TGTGCCAGCAGTTACTCGACAGATAGCAGGATCTATGGCTACACCTTC. Its translation is CASSYSTDSRIYGYTF.

This clonotype has only a few counts. This chain links TRBV18 with TRBJ2-5; no definite D call. CDR3 length: 15 residues. V was cut by 6 bases and J by 4 bases, with 18 bases left in between. CDR1 is KGHSH and CDR2 is LQKENI in the germline V gene. This CDR3 reads CASSRLSGGAETQYF. CDR3 DNA sequence: TGTGCCAGCTCCCGGCTTTCGGGCGGAGCAGAGACCCAGTACTTC.

This clonotype has a handful of counts. The chain recombines TRBV12-3 or TRBV12-4 with TRBJ1-1; no clear D. The CDR3 length is 12 residues. With 7 bases removed from V and 1 base from J, the gap between germline ends came to 7 bases. The CDR3 DNA sequence: TGTGCCAGCACTGAACGGAACACTGAAGCTTTCTTT. Residues: CASTERNTEAFF.

This chain joins TRBV28 and TRBJ2-7, with a tentative D call TRBD1 (6 bases). With 8 bases removed from V and 2 bases from J, the gap between germline ends came to 13 bases. The CDR3 loop spans 13 amino acids. In germline, CDR1 is MDHEN, CDR2 SYDVKM. The CDR3 sequence: CASESGHTYEQYF. The CDR3 bases are TGTGCCAGCGAATCGGGACATACCTACGAGCAGTACTTC.